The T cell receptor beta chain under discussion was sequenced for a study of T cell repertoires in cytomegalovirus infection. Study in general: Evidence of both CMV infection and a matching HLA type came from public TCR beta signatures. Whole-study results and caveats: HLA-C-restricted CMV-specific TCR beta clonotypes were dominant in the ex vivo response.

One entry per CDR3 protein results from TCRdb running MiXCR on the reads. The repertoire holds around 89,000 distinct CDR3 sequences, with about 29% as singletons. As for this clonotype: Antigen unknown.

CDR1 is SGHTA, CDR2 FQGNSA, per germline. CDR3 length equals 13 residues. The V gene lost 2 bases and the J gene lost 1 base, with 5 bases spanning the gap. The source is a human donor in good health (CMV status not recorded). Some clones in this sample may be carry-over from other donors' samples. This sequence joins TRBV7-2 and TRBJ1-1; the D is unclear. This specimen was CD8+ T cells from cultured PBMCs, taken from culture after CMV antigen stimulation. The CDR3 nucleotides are TGTGCCAGCAGCTTAATCGAGAACACTGAAGCTTTCTTT. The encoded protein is CASSLIENTEAFF.